This T cell receptor (beta chain) was profiled in a study of OX40 agonist ivuxolimab in advanced cancers. Libraries were prepared by immunoSEQ multiplex PCR; TCRdb keeps only in-frame clonotypes and omits some of them. This table has tens of thousands of clones, 84% appearing once. The origin of this receptor is an adult with an advanced solid tumor such as melanoma, head and neck, liver or kidney cancer. The material sequenced was CD4+ or CD8+ T cells sorted from blood, taken in a trial of the OX40 agonist ivuxolimab.

The CDR3 DNA sequence: TGCAGCGTTGAAGATACTCAGGGAACCTACGAGCAGTACTTC. It yields the protein CSVEDTQGTYEQYF. V usage is TRBV29-1 and J usage is TRBJ2-7, with a possible D match to TRBD1 (5 bases). Germline loops: CDR1 SQVTM, CDR2 ANQGSEA. Trimming stripped 0 bases from V and 2 bases from J, with 11 bases between. The CDR3 loop spans 14 amino acids.